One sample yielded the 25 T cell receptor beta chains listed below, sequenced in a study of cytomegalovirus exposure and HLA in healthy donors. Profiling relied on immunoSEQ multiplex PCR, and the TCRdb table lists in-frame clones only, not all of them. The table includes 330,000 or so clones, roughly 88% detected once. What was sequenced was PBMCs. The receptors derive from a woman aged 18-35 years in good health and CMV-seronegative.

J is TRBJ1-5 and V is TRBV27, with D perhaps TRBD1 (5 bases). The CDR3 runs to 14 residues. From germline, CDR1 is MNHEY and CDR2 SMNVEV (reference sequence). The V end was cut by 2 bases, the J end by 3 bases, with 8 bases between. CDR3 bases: TGTGCCAGCAGTTTAAAGGGGCTCAATCAGCCCCAGCATTTT. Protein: CASSLKGLNQPQHF.

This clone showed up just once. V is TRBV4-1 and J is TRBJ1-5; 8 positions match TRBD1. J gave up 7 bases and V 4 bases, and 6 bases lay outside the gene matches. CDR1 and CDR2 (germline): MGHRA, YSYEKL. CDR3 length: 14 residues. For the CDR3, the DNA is TGCGCCAGCAGCCGGGGACAGGACCTACAGCCCCAGCATTTT. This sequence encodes CASSRGQDLQPQHF.

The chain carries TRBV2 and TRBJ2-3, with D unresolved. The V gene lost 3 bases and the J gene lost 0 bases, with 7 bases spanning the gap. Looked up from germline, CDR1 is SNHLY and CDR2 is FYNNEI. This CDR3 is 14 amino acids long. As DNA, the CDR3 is TGTGCCAGCAGTGATTTAACTAGCACAGATACGCAGTATTTT. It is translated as CASSDLTSTDTQYF.

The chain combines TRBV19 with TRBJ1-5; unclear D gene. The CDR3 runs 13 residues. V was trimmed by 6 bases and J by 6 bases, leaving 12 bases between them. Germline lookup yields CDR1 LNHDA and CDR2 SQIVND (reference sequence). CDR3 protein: CASSDPSGQPQHF. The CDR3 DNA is TGTGCCAGTAGCGATCCCTCGGGTCAGCCCCAGCATTTT.

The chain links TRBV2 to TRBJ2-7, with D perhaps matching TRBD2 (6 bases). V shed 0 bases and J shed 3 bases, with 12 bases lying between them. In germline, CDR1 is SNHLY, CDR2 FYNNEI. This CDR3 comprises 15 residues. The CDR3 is CASSEAGGINYEQYF. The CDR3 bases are TGTGCCAGCAGTGAAGCTGGCGGGATAAACTACGAGCAGTACTTC.

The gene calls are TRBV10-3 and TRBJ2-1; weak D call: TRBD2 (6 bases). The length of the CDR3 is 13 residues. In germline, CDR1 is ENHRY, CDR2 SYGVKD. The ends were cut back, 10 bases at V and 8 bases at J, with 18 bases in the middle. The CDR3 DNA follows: TGTGCCACCGTCGGGAGAAATGGTGATGAGCAGTTCTTC. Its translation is CATVGRNGDEQFF.

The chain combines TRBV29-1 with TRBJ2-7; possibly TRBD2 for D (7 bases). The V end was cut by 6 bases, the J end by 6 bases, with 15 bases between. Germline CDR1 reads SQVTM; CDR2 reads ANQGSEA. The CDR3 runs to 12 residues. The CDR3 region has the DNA TGCAGCGTCGATCGGGGGGCTGGCGAGCAGTACTTC. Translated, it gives CSVDRGAGEQYF.

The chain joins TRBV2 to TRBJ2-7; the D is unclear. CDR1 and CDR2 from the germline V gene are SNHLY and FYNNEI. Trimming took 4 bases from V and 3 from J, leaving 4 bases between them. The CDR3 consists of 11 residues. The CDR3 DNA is TGTGCCAGCAGTGCGAGCTACGAGCAGTACTTC. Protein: CASSASYEQYF.

DNA of the CDR3: TGTGCCAGTAGTAGATCGGGACAGGCCGCTGACTACGAGCAGTACTTC. It codes for CASSRSGQAADYEQYF. The chain is built from TRBV19 and TRBJ2-7, with 8 bases that match TRBD1. Germline CDR1 and CDR2: LNHDA and SQIVND (reference sequence). Trimming at V came to 4 bases and at J to 3 bases, leaving 11 bases not matched to a gene. This CDR3 is built from 16 residues.

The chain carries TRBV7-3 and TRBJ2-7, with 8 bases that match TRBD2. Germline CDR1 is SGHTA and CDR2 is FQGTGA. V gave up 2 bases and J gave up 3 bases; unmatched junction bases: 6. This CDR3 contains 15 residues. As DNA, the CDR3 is TGTGCCAGCAGCTTAGCGGGAGGTCTGGGCTACGAGCAGTACTTC. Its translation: CASSLAGGLGYEQYF. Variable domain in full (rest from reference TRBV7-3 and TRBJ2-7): GAGVSQTPSNKVTEKGKYVELRCDPISGHTALYWYRQSLGQGPEFLIYFQGTGAADDSGLPNDRFFAVRPEGSVSTLKIQRTERGDSAVYLCASSLAGGLGYEQYFGPGTRLTVT.

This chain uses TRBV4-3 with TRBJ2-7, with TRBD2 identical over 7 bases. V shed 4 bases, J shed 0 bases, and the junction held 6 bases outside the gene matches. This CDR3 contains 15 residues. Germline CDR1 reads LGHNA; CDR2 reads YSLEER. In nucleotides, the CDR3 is TGCGCCAGCAGCCTCGACCGGGACTACTCCTACGAGCAGTACTTC. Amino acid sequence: CASSLDRDYSYEQYF.

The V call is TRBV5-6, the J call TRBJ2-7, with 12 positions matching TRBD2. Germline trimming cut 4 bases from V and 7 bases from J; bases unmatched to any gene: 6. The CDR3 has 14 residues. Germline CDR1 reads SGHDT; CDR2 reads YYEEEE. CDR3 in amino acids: CASSTLAGGGEQYF. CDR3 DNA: TGTGCCAGCAGCACACTAGCGGGAGGTGGGGAGCAGTACTTC. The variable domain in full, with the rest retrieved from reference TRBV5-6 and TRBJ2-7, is DAGVTQSPTHLIKTRGQQVTLRCSPKSGHDTVSWYQQALGQGPQFIFQYYEEEERQRGNFPDRFSGHQFPNYSSELNVNALLLGDSALYLCASSTLAGGGEQYFGPGTRLTVT.

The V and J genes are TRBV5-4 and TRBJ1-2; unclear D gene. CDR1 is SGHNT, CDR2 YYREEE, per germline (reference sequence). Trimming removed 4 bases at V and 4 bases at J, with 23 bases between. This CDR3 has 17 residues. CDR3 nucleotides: TGTGCCAGCAGCCCTAGCGGCGTCGATGCAGGCATCTATGGCTACACCTTC. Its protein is CASSPSGVDAGIYGYTF.

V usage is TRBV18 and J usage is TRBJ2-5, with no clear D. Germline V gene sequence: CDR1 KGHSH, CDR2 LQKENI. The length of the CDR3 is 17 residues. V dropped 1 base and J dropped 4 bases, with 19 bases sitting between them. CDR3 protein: CASSPQSEWLNGETQYF. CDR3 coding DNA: TGTGCCAGCTCACCACAGTCCGAGTGGTTAAACGGAGAGACCCAGTACTTC.

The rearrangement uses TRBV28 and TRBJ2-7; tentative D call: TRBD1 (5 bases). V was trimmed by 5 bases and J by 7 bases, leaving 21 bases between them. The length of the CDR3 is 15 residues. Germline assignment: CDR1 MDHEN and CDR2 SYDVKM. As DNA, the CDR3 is TGTGCCAGCAGTCCCCCGCCCAGTAGGGCAGGGGAGCAGTACTTC. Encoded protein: CASSPPPSRAGEQYF.

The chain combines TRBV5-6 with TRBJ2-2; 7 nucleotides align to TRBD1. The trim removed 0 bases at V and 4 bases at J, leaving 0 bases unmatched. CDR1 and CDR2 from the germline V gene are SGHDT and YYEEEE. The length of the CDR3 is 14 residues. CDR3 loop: CASSLDRGTGELFF. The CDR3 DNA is TGTGCCAGCAGCTTGGACAGGGGCACCGGGGAGCTGTTTTTT.

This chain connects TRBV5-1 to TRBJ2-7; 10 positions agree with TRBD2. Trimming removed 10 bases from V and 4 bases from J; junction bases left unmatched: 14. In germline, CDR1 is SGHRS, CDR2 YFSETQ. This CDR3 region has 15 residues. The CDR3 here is CAPRPSLAGVYEQYF. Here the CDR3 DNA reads TGCGCCCCACGCCCTAGCCTAGCGGGAGTATACGAGCAGTACTTC.

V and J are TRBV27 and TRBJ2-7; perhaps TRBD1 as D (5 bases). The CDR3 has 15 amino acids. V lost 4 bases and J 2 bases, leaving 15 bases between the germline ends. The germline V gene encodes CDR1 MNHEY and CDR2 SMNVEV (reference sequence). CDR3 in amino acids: CASSSTTDRTYEQYF. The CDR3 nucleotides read TGTGCCAGCAGTTCCACCACAGACAGAACCTACGAGCAGTACTTC.

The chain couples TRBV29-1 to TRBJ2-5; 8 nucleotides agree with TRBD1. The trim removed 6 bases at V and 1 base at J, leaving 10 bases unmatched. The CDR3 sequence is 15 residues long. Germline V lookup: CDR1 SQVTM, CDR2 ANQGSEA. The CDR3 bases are TGCAGCGTGCACCAGGGGGCCCAGCCCCAAGAGACCCAGTACTTC. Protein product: CSVHQGAQPQETQYF. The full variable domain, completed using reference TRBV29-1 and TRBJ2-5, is SAVISQKPSRDICQRGTSLTIQCQVDSQVTMMFWYRQQPGQSLTLIATANQGSEATYESGFVIDKFPISRPNLTFSTLTVSNMSPEDSSIYLCSVHQGAQPQETQYFGPGTRLLVL.

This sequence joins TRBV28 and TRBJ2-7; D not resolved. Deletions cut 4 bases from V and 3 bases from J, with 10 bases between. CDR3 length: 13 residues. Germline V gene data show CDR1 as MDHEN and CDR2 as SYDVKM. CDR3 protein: CASSSLTHYEQYF. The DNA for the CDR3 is TGTGCCAGCAGTTCCTTGACACACTACGAGCAGTACTTC.

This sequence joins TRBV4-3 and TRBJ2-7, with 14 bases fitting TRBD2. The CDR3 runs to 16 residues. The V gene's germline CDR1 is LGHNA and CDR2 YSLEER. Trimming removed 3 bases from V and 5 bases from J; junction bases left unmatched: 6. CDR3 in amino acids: CASSQAGTSGSHEQYF. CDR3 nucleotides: TGCGCCAGCAGCCAGGCCGGGACTAGCGGGAGCCACGAGCAGTACTTC.

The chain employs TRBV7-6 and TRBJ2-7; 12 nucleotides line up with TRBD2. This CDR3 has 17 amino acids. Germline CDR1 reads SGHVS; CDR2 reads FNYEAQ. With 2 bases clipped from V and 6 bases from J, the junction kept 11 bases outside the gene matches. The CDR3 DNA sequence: TGTGCCAGCAGCTTATTGTACCCGGGACTAGCGGGCTCCGAGCAGTACTTC. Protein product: CASSLLYPGLAGSEQYF.

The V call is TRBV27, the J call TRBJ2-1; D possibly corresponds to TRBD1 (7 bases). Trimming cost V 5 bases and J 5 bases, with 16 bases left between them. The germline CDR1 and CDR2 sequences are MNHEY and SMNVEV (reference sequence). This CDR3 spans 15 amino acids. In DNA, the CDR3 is TGTGCCAGCAGTACAGGAGGGGGCGAAAACAATGAGCAGTTCTTC. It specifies CASSTGGGENNEQFF.

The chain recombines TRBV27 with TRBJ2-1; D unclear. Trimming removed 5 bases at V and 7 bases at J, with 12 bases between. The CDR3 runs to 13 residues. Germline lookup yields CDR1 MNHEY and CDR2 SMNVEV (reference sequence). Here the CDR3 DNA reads TGTGCCAGCAGTCCGCAGACTTCAAATGAGCAGTTCTTC. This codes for CASSPQTSNEQFF.

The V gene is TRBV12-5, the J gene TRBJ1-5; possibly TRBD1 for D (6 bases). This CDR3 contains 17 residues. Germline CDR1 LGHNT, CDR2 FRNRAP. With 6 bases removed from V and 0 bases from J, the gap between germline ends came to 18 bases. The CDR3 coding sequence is TGTGCTAGTGGCTACCCAGAGGGGGGGACTAGCAATCAGCCCCAGCATTTT. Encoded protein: CASGYPEGGTSNQPQHF.